A selection of T cell receptor beta chains follows, all from one sample in a study of human T cells and chemical hapten exposure. MiXCR, run by TCRdb on the RACE reads, gives a single entry per CDR3 protein. The sample carries about 84,000 distinct CDR3 sequences, approximately 10% recorded once. The source was whole blood, collected in connection with sensitization to the hapten diphenylcyclopropenone (DPC). The receptors shown here come from a woman aged 50 to 65 with alopecia areata. Some clones in this sample may be carry-over from other donors' samples. Both conserved end residues are part of each CDR3. D genes are given only for firm matches. Size is omitted from some rows. Given values are once, few, many or a class for expanded clones.

>TRBJ2-1|.|TRBV24-1|.
CATSVNRGGEYNEQFF
TGTGCCACCAGTGTTAACCGTGGAGGGGAATACAATGAGCAGTTCTTC
>TRBJ2-5|.|TRBV7-2|many
CASSLVGATQETQYF
TGTGCCAGCAGCTTAGTGGGCGCGACACAAGAGACCCAGTACTTC
>TRBJ2-1|.|TRBV19|.
CASSTKGWLNEQFF
TGTGCCAGTAGTACTAAGGGGTGGCTGAATGAGCAGTTCTTC
>TRBJ1-2|.|TRBV29-1|.
CSVGGGGINYGYTF
TGCAGCGTGGGAGGCGGGGGGATTAACTATGGCTACACCTTC
>TRBJ2-7|.|TRBV7-3|many
CASSPGSRANEQYF
TGTGCCAGCAGTCCCGGGTCGAGGGCGAACGAGCAGTACTTC
>TRBJ2-3|.|TRBV2|many
CASLPGTDTQYF
TGTGCCAGCCTGCCTGGAACAGATACGCAGTATTTT
>TRBJ2-3|TRBD1|TRBV28|many
CASSTRDRGVRDTQYF
TGTGCCAGCAGTACTCGTGACAGGGGGGTAAGGGATACGCAGTATTTT
>TRBJ2-7|.|TRBV7-2|many
CASSLVSGGYEQYF
TGTGCCAGCAGCTTAGTGTCCGGAGGGTACGAGCAGTACTTC
>TRBJ2-1|.|TRBV20-1|.
CSAPRGFGNEQFF
TGCAGTGCCCCCCGCGGGTTCGGCAATGAGCAGTTCTTC
>TRBJ2-3|.|TRBV28|.
CASSSGPPRDTQYF
TGTGCCAGCAGTTCCGGGCCGCCTAGGGATACGCAGTATTTT
>TRBJ1-1|.|TRBV12-3/TRBV12-4|few
CASRVETEAFF
TGTGCCAGCAGGGTTGAGACTGAAGCTTTCTTT
>TRBJ2-4|TRBD2|TRBV6-2/TRBV6-3|many
CASSYDGRNIQYF
TGTGCCAGCAGTTACGACGGGAGGAACATTCAGTACTTC
>TRBJ2-5|.|TRBV29-1|.
CSVGTVETQYF
TGCAGCGTCGGGACGGTTGAGACCCAGTACTTC
>TRBJ2-3|TRBD2|TRBV3-1|few
CASSPTSVGTDTQYF
TGTGCCAGCAGCCCGACTAGCGTAGGCACAGATACGCAGTATTTT
>TRBJ2-2|.|TRBV7-8|.
CASSLQNGELFF
TGTGCCAGCAGCTTACAGAATGGGGAGCTGTTTTTT
>TRBJ2-1|.|TRBV7-6|.
CASSLVPQSSYNEQFF
TGTGCCAGCAGCTTAGTTCCCCAGAGCTCCTACAATGAGCAGTTCTTC
>TRBJ1-6|.|TRBV11-2|many
CASSQARGWGGSPLHF
TGTGCCAGCAGCCAAGCCCGAGGGTGGGGCGGTTCACCCCTCCACTTT
>TRBJ2-7|TRBD1|TRBV4-1|many
CASSQGGTGGHEQYF
TGCGCCAGCAGCCAAGGGGGGACAGGGGGCCACGAGCAGTACTTC
>TRBJ1-1|.|TRBV12-3/TRBV12-4|.
CASSSTWNTEAFF
TGTGCCAGCAGCTCTACATGGAACACTGAAGCTTTCTTT
>TRBJ2-7|.|TRBV29-1|few
CSVEDSGLPGEQYF
TGCAGCGTTGAAGATTCGGGGTTGCCTGGCGAGCAGTACTTC
>TRBJ1-5|.|TRBV30|.
CAWSVAEGGQPQHF
TGTGCCTGGAGTGTCGCGGAGGGCGGTCAGCCCCAGCATTTT
>TRBJ2-1|.|TRBV3-1|few
CASSRDNEQFF
TGTGCCAGCAGCCGGGACAATGAGCAGTTCTTC
>TRBJ2-3|TRBD2|TRBV5-1|.
CASSLGLAGGPSDTQYF
TGCGCCAGCAGCTTGGGACTAGCGGGAGGGCCCTCAGATACGCAGTATTTT
>TRBJ2-2|TRBD2|TRBV5-5|many
CASSPPRGGGTGELFF
TGTGCCAGCAGCCCTCCCCGCGGGGGAGGGACCGGGGAGCTGTTTTTT
>TRBJ2-3|TRBD2|TRBV5-1|.
CASGWWTSGSTDTQYF
TGCGCCAGCGGCTGGTGGACTAGCGGGAGCACAGATACGCAGTATTTT
>TRBJ2-2|TRBD2|TRBV24-1|many
CATSDLALAGEGFGELFF
TGTGCCACCAGTGATTTGGCTCTAGCGGGAGAGGGGTTCGGGGAGCTGTTTTTT
>TRBJ2-1|.|TRBV5-1|.
CASSSADSLLPVKQFF
TGCGCCAGCAGCTCTGCCGACAGCCTCCTCCCGGTGAAGCAGTTCTTC
>TRBJ1-2|.|TRBV29-1|few
CSVEGRATNYGYTF
TGCAGCGTTGAAGGGAGGGCGACTAACTATGGCTACACCTTC
>TRBJ2-1|TRBD1|TRBV6-2/TRBV6-3|many
CASRGQGQYNEQFF
TGTGCCAGCAGGGGACAGGGGCAGTACAATGAGCAGTTCTTC
>TRBJ2-5|.|TRBV29-1|many
CSVEGDTEWTQYF
TGCAGCGTTGAAGGGGACACCGAGTGGACCCAGTACTTC
>TRBJ2-2|TRBD2|TRBV30|few
CAWSGTRVVGELFF
TGTGCCTGGAGCGGGACTAGGGTGGTCGGGGAGCTGTTTTTT